This TCR beta chain was documented in a study of Ad26.COV2.S vaccination and SARS-CoV-2 variants. Study-level information: Ad26.COV2.S shots went into the muscle once or twice, 56 days apart.

This CDR3 contains 17 residues. Germline V gene sequence: CDR1 SGHDN, CDR2 FVKESK. Between the trimmed V and J ends, which lost 4 bases and 0 bases, there was a span of 18 bases. Treatment given: 19 received Ad26.COV2.S at low or high dose, single or two shots; roughly 5 received placebo; per-sample allocation not given. Day 63 after the first injection of vaccine or placebo was the sampling time. The method was immunoSEQ multiplex PCR; TCRdb's version includes in-frame clones alone and lacks a portion of them. The sample gives approximately 410,000 clones, 88% of which show up once; 3.6% is in the top ten.

This chain uses TRBV14 with TRBJ1-1; D is unclear. This TCR derives from a person aged 18 to 65 who received the Ad26.COV2.S COVID-19 vaccine or a placebo. Here the sequenced sample was peripheral blood, taken in a trial of Ad26.COV2.S vaccine versus placebo. The CDR3 spells CASSPKPEWIVNTEAFF. CDR3 sequence (DNA): TGTGCCAGCAGCCCAAAGCCGGAGTGGATCGTGAACACTGAAGCTTTCTTT.